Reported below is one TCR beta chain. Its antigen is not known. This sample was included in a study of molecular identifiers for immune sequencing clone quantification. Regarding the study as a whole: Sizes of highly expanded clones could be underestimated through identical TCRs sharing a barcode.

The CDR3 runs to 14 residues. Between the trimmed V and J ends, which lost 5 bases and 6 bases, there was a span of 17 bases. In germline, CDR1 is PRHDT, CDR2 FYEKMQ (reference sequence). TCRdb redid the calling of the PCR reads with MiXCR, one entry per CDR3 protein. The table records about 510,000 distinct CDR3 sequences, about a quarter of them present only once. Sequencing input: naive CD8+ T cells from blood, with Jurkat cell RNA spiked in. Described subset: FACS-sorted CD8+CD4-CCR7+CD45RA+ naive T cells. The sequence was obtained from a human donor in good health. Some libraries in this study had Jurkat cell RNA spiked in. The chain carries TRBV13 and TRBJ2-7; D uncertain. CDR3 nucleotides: TGTGCCAGCAGCCCACCAGGTCCCACCCCCGAGCAGTACTTC. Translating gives CASSPPGPTPEQYF.